A selection of T cell receptor beta chains follows, all from one sample in a study of blood T cell repertoires in COVID-19. Data came from immunoSEQ multiplex PCR; TCRdb stores just in-frame clones and leaves some out. The sample lists around 70,000 clones; nearly 80% were seen once. Sequencing used peripheral blood. The receptors originated from a human donor in a cohort sampled during active COVID-19. The CDR3 runs from the conserved cysteine through the conserved F or W. Fields, in order: clone size, J gene, V gene, D gene, CDR3 DNA, CDR3 protein. A D gene is named only where the DNA matches it firmly. Clone size is stated in some rows and not others, as once, few, many or a class when expanded.

size: few
J: TRBJ2-3
V: TRBV6-5
D: -
DNA: TGTGCCAGCAGTTATTCTTCAGATACGCAGTATTTT
CDR3: CASSYSSDTQYF

size: -
J: TRBJ2-7
V: TRBV7-9
D: -
DNA: TGTGCCAGCAGCTCCGGACATTCAAAGAGCTCCTACGAGCAGTACTTC
CDR3: CASSSGHSKSSYEQYF

size: -
J: TRBJ1-3
V: TRBV7-2
D: -
DNA: TGTGCCAGCAGCCGGGACACCTTCTCTGGAAACACCATATATTTT
CDR3: CASSRDTFSGNTIYF

size: few
J: TRBJ1-1
V: TRBV7-6
D: -
DNA: TGTGCCAGCAGCTTAGCGCGGGGCACTGAAGCTTTCTTT
CDR3: CASSLARGTEAFF

size: -
J: TRBJ1-2
V: TRBV29-1
D: -
DNA: TGCAGCGGGGGGGGACATATCTATGGCTACACCTTC
CDR3: CSGGGHIYGYTF

size: few
J: TRBJ2-3
V: TRBV4-2
D: -
DNA: TGTGCCAGCAGCTCTGTGGTGCGGGGTACAGATACGCAGTATTTT
CDR3: CASSSVVRGTDTQYF

size: -
J: TRBJ2-1
V: TRBV19
D: TRBD2
DNA: TGTGCCAGTAGTCCGACCTTTAGAGCGGGAGATCACAATGAGCAGTTCTTC
CDR3: CASSPTFRAGDHNEQFF

size: -
J: TRBJ1-1
V: TRBV12-3/TRBV12-4
D: -
DNA: TGTGCCAGCAGTTTACAGGAGAACACTGAAGCTTTCTTT
CDR3: CASSLQENTEAFF

size: once
J: TRBJ2-7
V: TRBV28
D: TRBD1
DNA: TGTGCCAGCAACCCATTGGGACAGGGAAGCGAGCAGTACTTC
CDR3: CASNPLGQGSEQYF

size: once
J: TRBJ2-1
V: TRBV5-5
D: TRBD1
DNA: TGTGCCAGCAGCGCAGGGGGCGCTGGGAATGAGCAGTTCTTC
CDR3: CASSAGGAGNEQFF

size: -
J: TRBJ1-5
V: TRBV28
D: -
DNA: TGTGCCAGCAGCGGAGACGGAGGGCCTGGCAATCAGCCCCAGCATTTT
CDR3: CASSGDGGPGNQPQHF

size: -
J: TRBJ1-2
V: TRBV11-3
D: -
DNA: TGTGCCAGCAGCCTCCTCAGAGGGTCTAACTATGGCTACACCTTC
CDR3: CASSLLRGSNYGYTF

size: -
J: TRBJ1-2
V: TRBV9
D: TRBD1
DNA: TGTGCCAGCAGCGTAGACGGACAGGGGGCGCGCTATGGCTACACCTTC
CDR3: CASSVDGQGARYGYTF

size: -
J: TRBJ1-1
V: TRBV5-8
D: -
DNA: TGTGCCAGCAGCTCCCGAGCAGGAATGAACACTGAAGCTTTCTTT
CDR3: CASSSRAGMNTEAFF

size: -
J: TRBJ2-7
V: TRBV19
D: TRBD2
DNA: TGTGCCAGTAGTATAGAGCACCTAGCGGCCTACGAGCAGTACTTC
CDR3: CASSIEHLAAYEQYF

size: -
J: TRBJ2-1
V: TRBV6-5
D: -
DNA: TGTGCCAGCAGAAGCGGGCCGTCCTACAATGAGCAGTTCTTC
CDR3: CASRSGPSYNEQFF

size: -
J: TRBJ2-7
V: TRBV7-2
D: TRBD1
DNA: TGTGCCAGCAGCCGGGACAGAAACTACGAGCAGTACTTC
CDR3: CASSRDRNYEQYF

size: -
J: TRBJ1-2
V: TRBV7-9
D: -
DNA: TGTGCCAGCAGCTTTGAACAACCACCTAACTATGGCTACACCTTC
CDR3: CASSFEQPPNYGYTF

size: once
J: TRBJ2-2
V: TRBV5-4
D: TRBD2
DNA: TGTGCCAGCAGCTCAACCGGGACTAGCAGCACCGGGGAGCTGTTTTTT
CDR3: CASSSTGTSSTGELFF